A single T cell receptor beta chain is shown here with its context. This sample was included in a study of PD-1 blockade in classical Hodgkin lymphoma. After removal of 1 base from V and 7 bases from J, the junction contained 10 bases not matched to a gene. The CDR3 totals 15 residues. The germline CDR1 and CDR2 sequences are MNHNS and SASEGT. Assay used: immunoSEQ multiplex PCR; TCRdb lists only in-frame clones, some missing. The data hold about 30,000 clones, with less than 80% observed a single time. There was relapse after autologous stem cell transplantation in every patient, and there was variation in brentuximab vedotin exposure.

The chain is built from TRBV6-1 and TRBJ2-7; 7 bases line up with TRBD1. This TCR came from a human donor with classical Hodgkin lymphoma. This specimen was peripheral blood mononuclear cells (PBMCs), taken before the second cycle of nivolumab. The CDR3 sequence: CASSEGTGGYLEQYF. In nucleotides, the CDR3 is TGTGCCAGCAGTGAAGGGACAGGTGGTTACCTGGAGCAGTACTTC.